These 23 T cell receptor beta chains originate from one sample sequenced in a study of blood T cell repertoires in COVID-19 (dated by TCRdb to the early 2020s). Libraries were made using the immunoSEQ multiplex PCR assay. TCRdb carries this immuneACCESS record with in-frame sequences only. Its versions omit some clonotypes, under half of them owing to an unresolved V gene in the studies checked, with the rest unexplained. A total of a few hundred thousand clones appear in this sample, about 86% of them only once. The ten largest clonotypes hold 2.2% of the sample. The specimen sequenced was peripheral blood. Receptors were obtained from a woman aged 45-65 years with acute or convalescent COVID-19.

The chain uses TRBV6-5 and TRBJ2-1, with 8 bases that match TRBD1. The V and J ends lost 10 bases and 5 bases, in that order; junction bases with no gene match: 7. The germline CDR1 and CDR2 sequences are MNHEY and SVGAGI. There are 13 residues in the CDR3. The CDR3, as DNA: TGTGCCACTTCAGGGGGCGCTAACAATGAGCAGTTCTTC. Its protein is CATSGGANNEQFF.

The V call is TRBV14, the J call TRBJ2-3, with 7 bases matching TRBD2. The germline gives CDR1 SGHDN, CDR2 FVKESK. V lost 5 bases to trimming and J lost 6 bases; unmatched junction nucleotides: 2. The CDR3 totals 12 residues. The CDR3 DNA reads as TGTGCCAGCAGCTGGGGAGGGGATACGCAGTATTTT. This sequence encodes CASSWGGDTQYF.

This clone was counted a few times. This rearrangement joins TRBV6-4 to TRBJ2-5, with 9 nucleotides matching TRBD1. The germline V gene has CDR1 MRHNA and CDR2 SNTAGT. The J segment lost 1 base and the V segment lost 5 bases, leaving 5 bases of the junction unmatched. The CDR3 covers 15 residues. The CDR3 DNA sequence: TGTGCCAGCAGTCATACAGGGGGCGCCCAAGAGACCCAGTACTTC. Its protein product is CASSHTGGAQETQYF.

The V gene is TRBV7-2, the J gene TRBJ2-5; TRBD1 agrees at 8 bases. V shed 3 bases, J shed 4 bases, and the junction held 4 bases outside the gene matches. The CDR3 spans 14 residues. Germline V lookup: CDR1 SGHTA, CDR2 FQGNSA. CDR3 in amino acids: CASSFGDRGETQYF. CDR3 sequence (DNA): TGTGCCAGCAGCTTCGGAGACAGGGGAGAGACCCAGTACTTC.

This rearrangement joins TRBV5-5 to TRBJ1-5; tentative D call: TRBD1 (5 bases). Trimming cost V 0 bases and J 3 bases, with 7 bases left between them. This CDR3 has 14 residues. Germline V gives CDR1 SGHKS, CDR2 YYEKEE (reference sequence). As DNA, the CDR3 is TGTGCCAGCAGCTTGGGACAGATCAATCAGCCCCAGCATTTT. Translated, it gives CASSLGQINQPQHF.

The chain is built from TRBV20-1 and TRBJ2-5; D gene ambiguous. Per germline, CDR1 DFQATT and CDR2 SNEGSKA (reference sequence). This CDR3 contains 11 residues. The germline V and J ends were trimmed by 3 bases and 8 bases, with 10 bases remaining between them. The CDR3 here is CSARTSATQYF. The CDR3 bases are TGCAGTGCTAGGACTTCCGCTACCCAGTACTTC.

This rearrangement joins TRBV5-6 to TRBJ2-2; 10 nucleotides line up with TRBD1. This CDR3 has 16 residues. The junction had 4 bases not matched to a gene; V was cut back by 1 base and J by 4 bases. CDR1 is SGHDT and CDR2 is YYEEEE in the germline V gene. Here the CDR3 reads CASSLTGQGFTGELFF. The CDR3 DNA follows: TGTGCCAGCAGCTTGACGGGACAGGGGTTCACCGGGGAGCTGTTTTTT.

This chain joins TRBV6-5 and TRBJ2-3; D is unresolved. Germline V CDR1 and CDR2: MNHEY, SVGAGI. CDR3 length: 13 residues. V shed 7 bases and J shed 1 base, with 9 bases lying between them. CDR3 DNA: TGTGCCAGCACCTTACATGGCACAGATACGCAGTATTTT. Translated, it gives CASTLHGTDTQYF.

With regard to this clone: Different DNA sequences within this sample yield the same CDR3. The rearrangement uses TRBV12-3 or TRBV12-4 and TRBJ1-2; D gene ambiguous. V was shortened by 2 bases and J by 4 bases, with 8 bases between the two germline ends. The CDR3 loop spans 13 amino acids. The CDR3 bases are TGTGCCAGCAGTTTACGGCAGGCCTATGGCTACACCTTC. It yields the protein CASSLRQAYGYTF.

Points on this clone: Other DNA sequences of this sample code for an identical CDR3. J is TRBJ1-3 and V is TRBV19, with 9 nucleotides matching TRBD1. The CDR3 totals 14 residues. With 6 bases clipped from V and 2 bases from J, the junction kept 2 bases outside the gene matches. Germline CDR1 reads LNHDA; CDR2 reads SQIVND (reference sequence). The CDR3 DNA is TGTGCCAGTAGCACAGGGGGCCCTGGAAACACCATATATTTT. Protein sequence: CASSTGGPGNTIYF.

The gene calls are TRBV4-1 and TRBJ2-1; TRBD2 is a possible D gene (6 bases). V lost 0 bases, J lost 0 bases, and 9 bases lay in between. From germline, CDR1 is MGHRA and CDR2 YSYEKL. The CDR3 is 16 residues long. CDR3 DNA: TGCGCCAGCAGCCAAGAAGTAGCGGCCTCCTACAATGAGCAGTTCTTC. Its translation: CASSQEVAASYNEQFF.

This rearrangement joins TRBV9 to TRBJ1-2; perhaps TRBD1 as D (5 bases). V lost 3 bases and J 4 bases, leaving 13 bases between the germline ends. CDR1 SGDLS and CDR2 YYNGEE come from the germline V gene. The CDR3 runs 14 residues. The CDR3 sequence: CASSAVTGLYGYTF. CDR3 bases: TGTGCCAGCAGCGCCGTCACAGGCCTCTATGGCTACACCTTC.

The chain joins TRBV11-2 to TRBJ2-1; D may be TRBD2 (6 bases). The CDR3 is 15 residues long. The V end lost 1 base, the J end lost 9 bases, and 16 bases lay between the germline ends. Germline values: CDR1 SGHAT, CDR2 FQNNGV. This chain's CDR3 is CASSLVPVGGSEQFF. CDR3 coding DNA: TGTGCCAGCAGCTTAGTCCCTGTGGGAGGCAGTGAGCAGTTCTTC.

This clone was seen a single time. The chain carries TRBV10-2 and TRBJ2-3, with 9 bases matching TRBD1. The CDR3 spans 15 residues. J lost 8 bases, V lost 2 bases, and 8 bases had no gene match. Germline assignment: CDR1 WSHSY and CDR2 SAAADI. The CDR3 sequence: CASSEPRQGVFTQYF. DNA of the CDR3: TGCGCCAGCAGTGAGCCCCGACAGGGGGTGTTTACGCAGTATTTT.

The V and J genes are TRBV7-2 and TRBJ2-3; D is possibly TRBD2 (6 bases). The CDR3 consists of 18 residues. Germline lookup yields CDR1 SGHTA and CDR2 FQGNSA. V lost 2 bases and J lost 0, with 18 bases in between. The CDR3 bases are TGTGCCAGCAGCTTATTAAGTTTGTCGGGGACTAGCACAGATACGCAGTATTTT. It yields the protein CASSLLSLSGTSTDTQYF. The full variable domain, in which reference TRBV7-2 and TRBJ2-3 provide the parts outside the CDR3, is GAGVSQSPSNKVTEKGKDVELRCDPISGHTALYWYRQSLGQGLEFLIYFQGNSAPDKSGLPSDRFSAERTGGSVSTLTIQRTQQEDSAVYLCASSLLSLSGTSTDTQYFGPGTRLTVL.

The count of this clone is one. This sequence joins TRBV5-1 and TRBJ1-5, with 10 nucleotides matching TRBD1. The CDR3 length is 14 residues. Trimming cost V 4 bases and J 7 bases; bases outside gene matches: 5. Germline values: CDR1 SGHRS, CDR2 YFSETQ. The CDR3 DNA reads as TGCGCCAGCAGCGAGACAGGGGGCGCGCAGCCCCAGCATTTT. Protein sequence: CASSETGGAQPQHF.

V is TRBV19 and J is TRBJ1-5, with a weak D call TRBD1 (5 bases). The V and J ends lost 5 bases and 6 bases respectively, with 14 bases between them. Germline loops: CDR1 LNHDA, CDR2 SQIVND (reference sequence). This CDR3 spans 14 amino acids. This chain's CDR3 is CASSWRGRSQPQHF. CDR3 bases: TGTGCCAGTAGTTGGCGGGGGAGAAGTCAGCCCCAGCATTTT.

The gene calls are TRBV7-2 and TRBJ2-1; 8 bases line up with TRBD1. The CDR3 extends over 15 amino acids. Per the germline V gene, CDR1 is SGHTA and CDR2 is FQGNSA. J was trimmed by 6 bases and V by 4 bases; bases with no gene match: 8. CDR3 DNA sequence: TGTGCCAGCAGCTCACGACAGGGGATCACCAATGAGCAGTTCTTC. Encoded protein: CASSSRQGITNEQFF.

In its sample, this clone was seen a few times. CDR3 bases: TGTGCTAGTGGTTTGGTGGGAGGGATGAACACTGAAGCTTTCTTT. As protein: CASGLVGGMNTEAFF. The chain combines TRBV12-5 with TRBJ1-1; D is undetermined. Germline V gives CDR1 LGHNT, CDR2 FRNRAP. V was clipped by 0 bases and J by 0 bases, with 8 bases between them. The CDR3 loop spans 15 amino acids. Full variable domain (remainder filled in from reference TRBV12-5 and TRBJ1-1): DARVTQTPRHKVTEMGQEVTMRCQPILGHNTVFWYRQTMMQGLELLAYFRNRAPLDDSGMPKDRFSAEMPDATLATLKIQPSEPRDSAVYFCASGLVGGMNTEAFFGQGTRLTVV.

The V call is TRBV12-3 or TRBV12-4, the J call TRBJ2-1; 8 bases align to TRBD2. V lost 7 bases and J lost 8; bases outside the gene matches: 7. The CDR3 runs 13 residues. CDR3: CASTRAGGDEQFF. CDR3 nucleotide sequence: TGTGCCAGCACCAGGGCGGGGGGCGATGAGCAGTTCTTC.

This clone has only one observation. The V and J genes are TRBV7-2 and TRBJ2-7, with 8 bases matching TRBD1. This CDR3 region has 15 residues. Germline V gene data show CDR1 as SGHTA and CDR2 as FQGNSA. Trimming took 5 bases from V and 3 from J; bases not matched to a gene: 9. The CDR3 DNA is TGTGCCAGCAGCAAACGGACAGGGACTCTCTACGAGCAGTACTTC. It is translated as CASSKRTGTLYEQYF.

The J gene is TRBJ2-2, the V gene TRBV7-8; 9 nucleotides line up with TRBD2. The CDR3 runs to 17 residues. Germline CDR1 and CDR2: SGHVS and FQNEAQ. Trimming at V came to 8 bases and at J to 7 bases, leaving 17 bases not matched to a gene. CDR3 protein: CASSRGVAGVVVGELFF. CDR3 nucleotides: TGTGCCAGCTCTCGCGGGGTAGCGGGGGTGGTAGTCGGGGAGCTGTTTTTT. The variable domain in full, completed from reference TRBV7-8 and TRBJ2-2, reads GAGVSQSPRYKVAKRGQDVALRCDPISGHVSLFWYQQALGQGPEFLTYFQNEAQLDKSGLPSDRFFAERPEGSVSTLKIQRTQQEDSAVYLCASSRGVAGVVVGELFFGEGSRLTVL.

The CDR3 spells CASSYRSYGYTF. CDR3 sequence (DNA): TGTGCCAGCAGCTACAGGAGCTATGGCTACACCTTC. J is TRBJ1-2 and V is TRBV5-8, with D possibly TRBD1 on 5 matching bases. V shed 3 bases and J shed 4 bases, with 7 bases lying between them. The germline CDR1 and CDR2 sequences are SGHTS and YDEGEE. The CDR3 is 12 amino acids.